A single sample is the source of the 2 T cell receptor beta chains below, sequenced in a study of early T cells in non-severe SARS-CoV-2 infection. TCRdb called the 5' RACE reads again in MiXCR, with one record for every CDR3 protein. In the table there are approximately 70,000 distinct CDR3 sequences, less than 15% of which are singletons. The sequenced sample consisted of whole blood. These receptors were taken from an adult who was a healthcare worker with PCR-confirmed SARS-CoV-2 infection or an uninfected control (not recorded which).

This clonotype has a count of ten or more. The rearrangement uses TRBV7-3 and TRBJ2-1; TRBD2 matches 10 bases. CDR1 is SGHTA, CDR2 FQGTGA, per germline. The CDR3 sequence is 19 residues long. V lost 6 bases to trimming and J lost 6 bases; unmatched junction nucleotides: 20. CDR3 sequence reads: CASSRRPITSGDPGNEQFF. As DNA, the CDR3 is TGTGCCAGCAGTCGACGCCCAATTACTAGCGGGGATCCGGGCAATGAGCAGTTCTTC.

Only one count was recorded for this clonotype. This chain joins TRBV12-3 or TRBV12-4 and TRBJ1-5; TRBD1 matches at 8 bases. The CDR3 has 16 residues. The junction had 2 bases not matched to a gene; V was cut back by 0 bases and J by 1 base. CDR3 nucleotide sequence: TGTGCCAGCAGTTTAGCCGGGACAGGCAGCAATCAGCCCCAGCATTTT. It encodes CASSLAGTGSNQPQHF.